This T cell receptor (beta chain) emerged from a study of OX40 agonist ivuxolimab in advanced cancers. Here immunoSEQ multiplex PCR was the method, and the copy in TCRdb shows in-frame clones only, minus some. The data contain 90,000 to 120,000 clones, 91% of them seen just once; the ten biggest clones take up approximately 1.2%. The specimen was CD4+ or CD8+ T cells sorted from blood, collected in a trial of the OX40 agonist ivuxolimab. The clonotype was recovered from an adult with an advanced solid tumor such as melanoma, head and neck, liver or kidney cancer.

The CDR3: CASSAQQGYNEKLFF. Here the CDR3 DNA reads TGTGCCAGCAGCGCCCAACAGGGTTATAATGAAAAACTGTTTTTT. This chain joins TRBV9 and TRBJ1-4; tentative D call: TRBD1 (6 bases). Trimming shortened V by 3 bases and J by 4 bases, and 13 bases separated the two germline ends. The CDR3 spans 15 residues. Germline CDR1 reads SGDLS; CDR2 reads YYNGEE.